This T cell receptor beta chain stems from a study of prognosis after radiotherapy for stage I lung cancer. Background on the study: Post-radiotherapy, distant metastases were observed in a handful of patients (median about 7 months), whereas no significant progression was observed in about 15.

This clonotype has at least ten counts. Its antigen is unknown. Study outcomes and limitations: As reported, TRBV and TRBJ gene usage differed between patients who had metastases and those who did not.

This CDR3 contains 11 residues. V gave up 3 bases and J gave up 7 bases, with 10 bases separating them. The germline V gene has CDR1 DFQATT and CDR2 SNEGSKA (reference sequence). Amplification of the TCR beta CDR3 (from genomic DNA) was done by two-round multiplex PCR. Primers (each specific to one TRBV or TRBJ gene) were used in first-round PCR. TCRdb re-called the multiplex PCR reads with MiXCR, one entry per CDR3 protein. The sample includes around 30,000 distinct CDR3 sequences, around 32% of them seen just once. The receptor comes from a donor at least 50 years old with non-small cell lung cancer. The V and J genes are TRBV20-1 and TRBJ2-7; a possible D gene is TRBD2 (5 bases). The specimen comprised PBMCs, sampled before or after stereotactic body radiation therapy (not recorded which). The DNA for the CDR3 is TGCAGTGCTAGGCGCGGGTTTGAGCAGTACTTC. As protein: CSARRGFEQYF.